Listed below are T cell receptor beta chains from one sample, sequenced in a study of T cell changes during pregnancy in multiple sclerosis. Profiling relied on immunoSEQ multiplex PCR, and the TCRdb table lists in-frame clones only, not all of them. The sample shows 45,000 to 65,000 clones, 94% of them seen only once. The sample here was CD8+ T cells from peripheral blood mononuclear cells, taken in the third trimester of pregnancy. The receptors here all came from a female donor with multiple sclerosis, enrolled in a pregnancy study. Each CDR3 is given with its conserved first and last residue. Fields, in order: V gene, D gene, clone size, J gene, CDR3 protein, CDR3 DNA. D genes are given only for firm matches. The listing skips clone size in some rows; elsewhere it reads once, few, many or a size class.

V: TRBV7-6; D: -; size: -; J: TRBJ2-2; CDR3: CASSPREGELFF; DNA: TGTGCCAGCAGCCCAAGGGAGGGGGAGCTGTTTTTT
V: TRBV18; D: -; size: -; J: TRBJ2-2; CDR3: CASSPSVGGELFF; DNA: TGTGCCAGCTCACCTTCCGTCGGCGGGGAGCTGTTTTTT
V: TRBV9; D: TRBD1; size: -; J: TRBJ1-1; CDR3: CASSVAPGQGRVNTEAFF; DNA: TGTGCCAGCAGCGTAGCCCCGGGACAGGGGAGGGTGAACACTGAAGCTTTCTTT
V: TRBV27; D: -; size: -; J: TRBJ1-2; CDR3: CASSLSAGQGGYTF; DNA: TGTGCCAGCAGTTTATCGGCGGGGCAAGGTGGCTACACCTTC
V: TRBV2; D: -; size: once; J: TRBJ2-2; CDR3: CASSEGSRANTGELFF; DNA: TGTGCCAGCAGTGAAGGGTCCAGGGCTAACACCGGGGAGCTGTTTTTT
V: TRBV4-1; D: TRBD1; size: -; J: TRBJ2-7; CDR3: CASSQDFGQGPYEQYF; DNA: TGCGCCAGCAGCCAAGATTTCGGACAGGGCCCCTACGAGCAGTACTTC
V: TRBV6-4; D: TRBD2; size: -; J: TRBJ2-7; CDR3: CASSRLAGGEQYF; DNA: TGTGCCAGCAGTCGACTAGCGGGAGGCGAGCAGTACTTC
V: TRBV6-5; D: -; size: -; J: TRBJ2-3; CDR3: CASSGGGWGTDTQYF; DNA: TGTGCCAGCAGTGGGGGGGGCTGGGGGACAGATACGCAGTATTTT
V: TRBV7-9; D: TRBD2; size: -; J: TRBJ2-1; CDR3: CASNSGGRAYNEQFF; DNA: TGTGCCAGCAACAGCGGCGGGAGGGCCTACAATGAGCAGTTCTTC
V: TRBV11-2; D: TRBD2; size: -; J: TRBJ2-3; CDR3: CASSPPPILLAGEEDTQYF; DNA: TGTGCCAGCAGCCCACCGCCAATACTACTAGCGGGAGAGGAGGATACGCAGTATTTT
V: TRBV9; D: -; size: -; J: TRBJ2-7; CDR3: CASSVATGYEQYF; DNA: TGTGCCAGCAGCGTAGCAACTGGCTACGAGCAGTACTTC
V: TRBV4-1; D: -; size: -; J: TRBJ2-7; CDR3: CASSQDRSASDYEQYF; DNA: TGCGCCAGCAGCCAAGATCGCTCTGCTAGCGACTACGAGCAGTACTTC
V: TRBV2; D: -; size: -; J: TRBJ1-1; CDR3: CASSGREAFF; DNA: TGTGCCAGCAGTGGCAGGGAAGCTTTCTTT
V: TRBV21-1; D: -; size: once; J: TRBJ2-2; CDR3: CASGALRDRGTGELFF; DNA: TGTGCCAGCGGAGCTCTCCGGGACAGGGGAACCGGGGAGCTGTTTTTT
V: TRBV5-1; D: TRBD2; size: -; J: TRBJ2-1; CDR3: CASSHYQGGTSGNFGEQFF; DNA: TGCGCCAGCAGCCATTACCAAGGAGGGACTAGCGGGAATTTTGGTGAGCAGTTCTTC
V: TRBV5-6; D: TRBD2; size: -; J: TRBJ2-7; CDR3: CASSLRPAGEQYF; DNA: TGTGCCAGCAGCTTGCGACCAGCGGGGGAGCAGTACTTC
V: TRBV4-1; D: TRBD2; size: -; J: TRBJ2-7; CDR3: CASSQAASGIPSYYEQYF; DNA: TGCGCCAGCAGCCAAGCCGCTAGCGGGATTCCTTCTTACTACGAGCAGTACTTC
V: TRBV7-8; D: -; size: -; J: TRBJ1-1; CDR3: CASSQPPDTEAFF; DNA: TGTGCCAGCAGCCAACCACCGGACACTGAAGCTTTCTTT
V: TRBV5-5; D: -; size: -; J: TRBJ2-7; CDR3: CASSLGGPYEQYF; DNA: TGTGCCAGCAGCTTAGGCGGGCCCTACGAGCAGTACTTC
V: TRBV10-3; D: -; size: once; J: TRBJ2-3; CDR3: CAISEGGSTDTQYF; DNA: TGTGCCATCAGTGAGGGCGGGAGCACAGATACGCAGTATTTT
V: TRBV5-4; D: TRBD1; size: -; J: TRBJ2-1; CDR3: CASSQKTGDNEQFF; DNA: TGTGCCAGCAGCCAGAAGACAGGGGACAATGAGCAGTTCTTC
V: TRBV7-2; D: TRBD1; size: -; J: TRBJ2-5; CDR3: CASSLAVINRDRAISETQYF; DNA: TGTGCCAGCAGCTTAGCTGTAATAAATCGGGACAGGGCGATCTCGGAGACCCAGTACTTC
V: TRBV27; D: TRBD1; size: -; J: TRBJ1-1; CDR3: CASSLSAGGADTEAFF; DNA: TGTGCCAGCAGTTTATCGGCAGGGGGCGCCGACACTGAAGCTTTCTTT
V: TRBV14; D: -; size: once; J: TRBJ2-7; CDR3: CASSPSQGRGLFYEQYF; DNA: TGTGCCAGCAGCCCTAGTCAGGGCAGGGGTTTGTTCTACGAGCAGTACTTC
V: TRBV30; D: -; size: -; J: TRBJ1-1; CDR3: CAWSTTVNTEAFF; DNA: TGTGCCTGGAGCACGACAGTGAACACTGAAGCTTTCTTT
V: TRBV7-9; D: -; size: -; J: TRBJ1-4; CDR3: CASSSSGENNEKLFF; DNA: TGTGCCAGCAGCTCGAGTGGGGAGAATAATGAAAAACTGTTTTTT
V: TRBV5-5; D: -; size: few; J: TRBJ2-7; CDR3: CASSLIRGSLEQYF; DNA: TGTGCCAGCAGCTTGATAAGGGGGTCTCTAGAGCAGTACTTC
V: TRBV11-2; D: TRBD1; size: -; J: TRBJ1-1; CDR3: CASSLGQGSGFWAEAFF; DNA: TGTGCCAGCAGCCTCGGACAGGGTAGTGGATTCTGGGCTGAAGCTTTCTTT
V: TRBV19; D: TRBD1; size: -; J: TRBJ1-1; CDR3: CASMDLRQGLNTEAFF; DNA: TGTGCCAGTATGGACCTCCGACAGGGGCTAAACACTGAAGCTTTCTTT
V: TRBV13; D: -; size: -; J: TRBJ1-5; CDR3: CASSLGAQPQHF; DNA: TGTGCCAGCAGCTTAGGGGCTCAGCCCCAGCATTTT
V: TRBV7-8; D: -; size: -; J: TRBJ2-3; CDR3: CASSLPDTQYF; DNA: TGTGCCAGCAGCTTACCGGATACGCAGTATTTT
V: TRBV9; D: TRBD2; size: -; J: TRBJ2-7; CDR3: CASSAGTTYEQYF; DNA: TGTGCCAGCAGCGCTGGGACTACATACGAGCAGTACTTC
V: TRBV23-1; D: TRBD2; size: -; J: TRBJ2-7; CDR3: CASSTRGESSYEQYF; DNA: TGCGCCAGCAGTACGCGGGGGGAGAGCTCCTACGAGCAGTACTTC
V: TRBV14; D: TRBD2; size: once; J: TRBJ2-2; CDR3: CASSHRAGRNTGELFF; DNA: TGTGCCAGCAGCCACCGAGCGGGAAGGAACACCGGGGAGCTGTTTTTT
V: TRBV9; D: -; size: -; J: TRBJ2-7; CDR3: CASSVGDSNYEQYF; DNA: TGTGCCAGCAGCGTAGGCGATAGCAACTACGAGCAGTACTTC
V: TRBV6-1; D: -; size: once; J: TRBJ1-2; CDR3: CASEQGHTNYGYTF; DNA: TGTGCCAGTGAACAGGGACACACTAACTATGGCTACACCTTC
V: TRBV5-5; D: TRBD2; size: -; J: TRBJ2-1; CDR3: CASSGPGLAGVEEQFF; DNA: TGTGCCAGCAGCGGCCCGGGACTAGCGGGAGTTGAGGAGCAGTTCTTC